These T cell receptor beta chains were read from a single sample in a study of CD8+ T cells in alopecia areata. Profiling relied on immunoSEQ multiplex PCR, and the TCRdb table lists in-frame clones only, not all of them. The sample holds about 120,000 clones, 35% to 40% seen once. Sequencing used CD4+ T cells sorted from blood. All receptors derive from a human donor with alopecia areata. CDR3s include the opening cysteine and the closing phenylalanine or tryptophan. Each record gives: clone size, J gene, V gene, D gene, CDR3 DNA, CDR3 protein. The D gene is left open where the match is weak. The size field is filled for only some rows; it gives once, few, many or a size class.

clone_size: NA; j_call: TRBJ1-2; v_call: TRBV30; d_call: NA; cdr3_nt: TGTGCCTGGATCCCAGGGGAGATCTATGGCTACACCTTC; cdr3_aa: CAWIPGEIYGYTF
clone_size: NA; j_call: TRBJ2-1; v_call: TRBV27; d_call: TRBD2; cdr3_nt: TGTGCCAGCATCCGGACTAGCGGGGGCCATGAGCAGTTCTTC; cdr3_aa: CASIRTSGGHEQFF
clone_size: few; j_call: TRBJ2-7; v_call: TRBV30; d_call: TRBD2; cdr3_nt: TGTGCCTGCCTGGCTAGCGGGAGTCGCGAGCAGTACTTC; cdr3_aa: CACLASGSREQYF
clone_size: few; j_call: TRBJ1-1; v_call: TRBV29-1; d_call: NA; cdr3_nt: TGCAGCGCGGGTGGCTTTGAAGCTTTCTTT; cdr3_aa: CSAGGFEAFF
clone_size: few; j_call: TRBJ2-4; v_call: TRBV29-1; d_call: NA; cdr3_nt: TGCAGCGCTACCGGGGAAAACATTCAGTACTTC; cdr3_aa: CSATGENIQYF
clone_size: NA; j_call: TRBJ1-1; v_call: TRBV29-1; d_call: NA; cdr3_nt: TGCAGCGTTGGCGCAGGGGAGCGGGTCACTGAAGCTTTCTTT; cdr3_aa: CSVGAGERVTEAFF
clone_size: NA; j_call: TRBJ1-1; v_call: TRBV6-5; d_call: NA; cdr3_nt: TGTGCCAGCAGATTTCGGGCTGAAGCTTTCTTT; cdr3_aa: CASRFRAEAFF
clone_size: NA; j_call: TRBJ2-7; v_call: TRBV4-2; d_call: NA; cdr3_nt: TGTGCCAGCAGCCAAGTGCGGACTTCCGCCTACGAGCAGTACTTC; cdr3_aa: CASSQVRTSAYEQYF
clone_size: NA; j_call: TRBJ1-2; v_call: TRBV30; d_call: NA; cdr3_nt: TGTGCCTGGTTCAGGGTTGGCTATGGCTACACCTTC; cdr3_aa: CAWFRVGYGYTF
clone_size: NA; j_call: TRBJ2-3; v_call: TRBV7-9; d_call: NA; cdr3_nt: TGTGCCAGCAGCTCCACCAGCACAGATACGCAGTATTTT; cdr3_aa: CASSSTSTDTQYF
clone_size: NA; j_call: TRBJ2-1; v_call: TRBV7-9; d_call: NA; cdr3_nt: TGTGCCAGCAGCATCAGAGTGGCCAATGAGCAGTTCTTC; cdr3_aa: CASSIRVANEQFF
clone_size: NA; j_call: TRBJ2-1; v_call: TRBV5-4; d_call: TRBD1; cdr3_nt: TGTGCCAGCAGCCGCGACAGGGGCGCCTACAATGAGCAGTTCTTC; cdr3_aa: CASSRDRGAYNEQFF
clone_size: NA; j_call: TRBJ2-5; v_call: TRBV7-9; d_call: TRBD1; cdr3_nt: TGTGCCAGCAGTTCGGGACAGGGGCAAGAGACCCAGTACTTC; cdr3_aa: CASSSGQGQETQYF
clone_size: few; j_call: TRBJ2-1; v_call: TRBV29-1; d_call: NA; cdr3_nt: TGCAGCGTTAATACAGGGATCTCCTACAATGAGCAGTTCTTC; cdr3_aa: CSVNTGISYNEQFF
clone_size: few; j_call: TRBJ2-3; v_call: TRBV19; d_call: TRBD2; cdr3_nt: TGTGCCACCCAGCGGGGGGAAGCAGATACGCAGTATTTT; cdr3_aa: CATQRGEADTQYF
clone_size: few; j_call: TRBJ2-7; v_call: TRBV29-1; d_call: NA; cdr3_nt: TGCAGCGCCGGGGATTGGACCTACGAGCAGTACTTC; cdr3_aa: CSAGDWTYEQYF
clone_size: NA; j_call: TRBJ2-4; v_call: TRBV13; d_call: NA; cdr3_nt: TGTGCCAGCAGCTTAGTAGGCCAGTGGGGGGCCAAAAACATTCAGTACTTC; cdr3_aa: CASSLVGQWGAKNIQYF
clone_size: NA; j_call: TRBJ2-2; v_call: TRBV11-2; d_call: NA; cdr3_nt: TGTGCCAGCAGACCAGGGACGATGACCGGGGAGCTGTTTTTT; cdr3_aa: CASRPGTMTGELFF
clone_size: NA; j_call: TRBJ2-1; v_call: TRBV7-2; d_call: TRBD2; cdr3_nt: TGTGCCAGCAGCTTAACTAGCGGGAGAGGTGAGCAGTTCTTC; cdr3_aa: CASSLTSGRGEQFF
clone_size: NA; j_call: TRBJ1-1; v_call: TRBV2; d_call: NA; cdr3_nt: TGTGCCAGCAGTTCCCTTCGGGGGGGGAACACTGAAGCTTTCTTT; cdr3_aa: CASSSLRGGNTEAFF
clone_size: NA; j_call: TRBJ2-5; v_call: TRBV6-5; d_call: NA; cdr3_nt: TGTGCCAGCAGGACACCCAACCAAGAGACCCAGTACTTC; cdr3_aa: CASRTPNQETQYF
clone_size: few; j_call: TRBJ2-1; v_call: TRBV11-2; d_call: NA; cdr3_nt: TGTGCCAGCAGCGCCGTCGGAGTCAATGAGCAGTTCTTC; cdr3_aa: CASSAVGVNEQFF
clone_size: NA; j_call: TRBJ2-2; v_call: TRBV5-1; d_call: NA; cdr3_nt: TGCGCCAGCAGGACAGTAAACACCGGGGAGCTGTTTTTT; cdr3_aa: CASRTVNTGELFF
clone_size: NA; j_call: TRBJ2-3; v_call: TRBV29-1; d_call: NA; cdr3_nt: TGCAACGTTGAGAGAGATACGCAGTATTTT; cdr3_aa: CNVERDTQYF
clone_size: few; j_call: TRBJ2-1; v_call: TRBV7-2; d_call: NA; cdr3_nt: TGTGCCAGCAGCTTTAACCCAGCTGGCCCAGTCGGGCAGTTCTTC; cdr3_aa: CASSFNPAGPVGQFF
clone_size: few; j_call: TRBJ2-7; v_call: TRBV27; d_call: NA; cdr3_nt: TGTGCCAGCAGAATGTGGGACGAGCAGTACTTC; cdr3_aa: CASRMWDEQYF
clone_size: NA; j_call: TRBJ2-1; v_call: TRBV9; d_call: NA; cdr3_nt: TGTGCCAGCAGCGCATCTGCTAGCGAGGGGATTCAGTTCTTC; cdr3_aa: CASSASASEGIQFF
clone_size: NA; j_call: TRBJ1-1; v_call: TRBV6-6; d_call: NA; cdr3_nt: TGTGCCAGCCTAGCGAAAGCTGAAGCTTTCTTT; cdr3_aa: CASLAKAEAFF
clone_size: few; j_call: TRBJ2-3; v_call: TRBV5-1; d_call: NA; cdr3_nt: TGCGCCAGCGCAAATGGAGGGGAAGATACGCAGTATTTT; cdr3_aa: CASANGGEDTQYF
clone_size: NA; j_call: TRBJ2-3; v_call: TRBV29-1; d_call: TRBD2; cdr3_nt: TGCAGCGTTGTACGGTTTGCGGGAGCGGATACGCAGTATTTT; cdr3_aa: CSVVRFAGADTQYF
clone_size: few; j_call: TRBJ1-4; v_call: TRBV5-1; d_call: NA; cdr3_nt: TGCGCCAGCAGCTTCCAGGACGTGGATGAAAAACTGTTTTTT; cdr3_aa: CASSFQDVDEKLFF
clone_size: NA; j_call: TRBJ1-5; v_call: TRBV30; d_call: NA; cdr3_nt: TGTGCCTGGAGTTATGGCAATCAGCCCCAGCATTTT; cdr3_aa: CAWSYGNQPQHF
clone_size: NA; j_call: TRBJ2-4; v_call: TRBV21-1; d_call: NA; cdr3_nt: TGTGCCAGCAGCAAAGACAGGGCCGTCGACTTCTTC; cdr3_aa: CASSKDRAVDFF
clone_size: few; j_call: TRBJ1-2; v_call: TRBV30; d_call: TRBD1; cdr3_nt: TGTGCCTGGAGCGAGCAGGCCGGGACAGGCTATGGCTACACCTTC; cdr3_aa: CAWSEQAGTGYGYTF
clone_size: NA; j_call: TRBJ2-3; v_call: TRBV7-2; d_call: TRBD2; cdr3_nt: TGTGCCAGCAGCTCGGTAGCGGGAACAGATACGCAGTATTTT; cdr3_aa: CASSSVAGTDTQYF
clone_size: NA; j_call: TRBJ2-4; v_call: TRBV7-2; d_call: NA; cdr3_nt: TGTGCCAGCAGCTTAGCGGGGGGCAAGGACATTCAGTACTTC; cdr3_aa: CASSLAGGKDIQYF
clone_size: NA; j_call: TRBJ2-2; v_call: TRBV30; d_call: NA; cdr3_nt: TGTGCCTGGAGAGGGGGTCCCGGGGAGCTGTTTTTT; cdr3_aa: CAWRGGPGELFF
clone_size: few; j_call: TRBJ1-1; v_call: TRBV29-1; d_call: NA; cdr3_nt: TGCAGCGTTGGGAGAGGGGGACTCTGGACTGAAGCTTTCTTT; cdr3_aa: CSVGRGGLWTEAFF
clone_size: NA; j_call: TRBJ1-5; v_call: TRBV7-2; d_call: NA; cdr3_nt: TGTGCCAGCAGCTTAGAAGGGGTCCGCCAGCCCCAGCATTTT; cdr3_aa: CASSLEGVRQPQHF
clone_size: few; j_call: TRBJ2-5; v_call: TRBV30; d_call: TRBD2; cdr3_nt: TGTGCCTGGGGGACTAGCGGAGCTGGTCGAGAGACCCAGTACTTC; cdr3_aa: CAWGTSGAGRETQYF
clone_size: NA; j_call: TRBJ2-4; v_call: TRBV27; d_call: NA; cdr3_nt: TGTGCCAGCAGTCCGCAGGGCGCATCACAAAACATTCAGTACTTC; cdr3_aa: CASSPQGASQNIQYF
clone_size: few; j_call: TRBJ2-1; v_call: TRBV15; d_call: NA; cdr3_nt: TGTGCCACCAGCAGAGTCGGGACGGGCAATGAGCAGTTCTTC; cdr3_aa: CATSRVGTGNEQFF
clone_size: few; j_call: TRBJ1-2; v_call: TRBV29-1; d_call: TRBD1; cdr3_nt: TGCAGCGTTGGGGACAGGGGGTTTCATGGCTACACCTTC; cdr3_aa: CSVGDRGFHGYTF
clone_size: NA; j_call: TRBJ1-1; v_call: TRBV7-3; d_call: NA; cdr3_nt: TGTGCCAGCAGCCGGGAGTTGAACACTGAAGCTTTCTTT; cdr3_aa: CASSRELNTEAFF
clone_size: few; j_call: TRBJ2-3; v_call: TRBV4-1; d_call: TRBD1; cdr3_nt: TGCGCCAGCAGCCAAGGTCAGGGGGCATCTGATACGCAGTATTTT; cdr3_aa: CASSQGQGASDTQYF
clone_size: few; j_call: TRBJ2-7; v_call: TRBV28; d_call: TRBD2; cdr3_nt: TGTGCCAGCAGTTCCGGGACTAGTACCTACGAGCAGTACTTC; cdr3_aa: CASSSGTSTYEQYF
clone_size: few; j_call: TRBJ1-1; v_call: TRBV29-1; d_call: TRBD1; cdr3_nt: TGCAGCGTTGACGAGGGGGCGGGCACTGAAGCTTTCTTT; cdr3_aa: CSVDEGAGTEAFF
clone_size: NA; j_call: TRBJ1-1; v_call: TRBV2; d_call: NA; cdr3_nt: TGTGCCAGCAGTGGACCGACGGCAAACACTGAAGCTTTCTTT; cdr3_aa: CASSGPTANTEAFF
clone_size: few; j_call: TRBJ1-2; v_call: TRBV19; d_call: TRBD1; cdr3_nt: TGTGCCAGTACCGCGGGACAGGGAGGGGGCTACACCTTC; cdr3_aa: CASTAGQGGGYTF